This TCR beta chain appears in the sequencing data of a study of spatial heterogeneity in lung cancer. The overall study: The study consistently detected more beta-chain than alpha-chain sequences.

A unique molecular identifier was attached to every TCR cDNA molecule. TCRdb analysed the 5' RACE reads with MiXCR anew, one entry per CDR3 protein. The table records a few thousand distinct CDR3 sequences, roughly 8.5% of them present only once. The length of the CDR3 is 15 residues. V lost 8 bases and J lost 0, with 13 bases in between. Documented time point: sample taken at primary tumor resection. Unsorted whole RNA from tumor, nontumor lung or frozen PBMC underwent sequencing. This clonotype was detected only a few times. This beta chain is a stray sequence in a library constructed for alpha chains; its clone size is not meaningful.

This TCR was sampled from a male donor with early-stage non-small cell lung cancer. The chain couples TRBV12-3 or TRBV12-4 to TRBJ2-2; D is unresolved. This specimen was normal lung tissue next to the tumor, taken at surgery. DNA for the CDR3: TGTGCCAGCGTCCGCGTTTTTTCGAACACCGGGGAGCTGTTTTTT. This sequence encodes CASVRVFSNTGELFF.